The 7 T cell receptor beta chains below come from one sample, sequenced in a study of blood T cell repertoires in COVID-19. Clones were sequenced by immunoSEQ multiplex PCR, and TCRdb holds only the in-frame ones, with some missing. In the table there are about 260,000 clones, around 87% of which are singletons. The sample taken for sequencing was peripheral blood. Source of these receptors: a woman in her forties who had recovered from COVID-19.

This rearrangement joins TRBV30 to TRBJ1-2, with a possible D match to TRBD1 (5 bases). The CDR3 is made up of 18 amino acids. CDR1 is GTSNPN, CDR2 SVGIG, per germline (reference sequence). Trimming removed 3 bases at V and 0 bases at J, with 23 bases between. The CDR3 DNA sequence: TGTGCCTGGAGGGGGGATGACAGAGGGAGGTGGCCTAACTATGGCTACACCTTC. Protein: CAWRGDDRGRWPNYGYTF.

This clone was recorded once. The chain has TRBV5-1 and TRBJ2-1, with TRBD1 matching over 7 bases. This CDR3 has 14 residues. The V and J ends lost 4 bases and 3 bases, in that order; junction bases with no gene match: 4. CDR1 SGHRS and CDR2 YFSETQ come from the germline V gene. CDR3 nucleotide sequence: TGCGCCAGCAGCCGGACAGGTTTCTACAATGAGCAGTTCTTC. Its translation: CASSRTGFYNEQFF.

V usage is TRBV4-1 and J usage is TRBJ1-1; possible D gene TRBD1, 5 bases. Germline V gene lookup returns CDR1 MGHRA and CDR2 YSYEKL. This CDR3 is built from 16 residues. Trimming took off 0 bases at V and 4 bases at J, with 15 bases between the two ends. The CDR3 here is CASSQDLGLGGTEAFF. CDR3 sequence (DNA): TGCGCCAGCAGCCAAGATCTAGGGCTCGGGGGCACTGAAGCTTTCTTT.

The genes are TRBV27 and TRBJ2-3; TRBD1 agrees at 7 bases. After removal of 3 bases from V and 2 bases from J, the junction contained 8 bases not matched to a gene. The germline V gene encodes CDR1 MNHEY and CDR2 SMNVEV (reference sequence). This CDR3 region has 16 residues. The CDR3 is CASSLRWDRFTDTQYF. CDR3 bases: TGTGCCAGCAGTTTGCGTTGGGACAGATTCACAGATACGCAGTATTTT.

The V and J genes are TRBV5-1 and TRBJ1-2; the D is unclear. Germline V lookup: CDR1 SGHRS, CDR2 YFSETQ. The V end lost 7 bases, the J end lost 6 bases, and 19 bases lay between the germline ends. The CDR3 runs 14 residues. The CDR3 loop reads CASGQSAGSDGYTF. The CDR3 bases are TGCGCCAGCGGCCAGTCAGCGGGGAGCGATGGCTACACCTTC.

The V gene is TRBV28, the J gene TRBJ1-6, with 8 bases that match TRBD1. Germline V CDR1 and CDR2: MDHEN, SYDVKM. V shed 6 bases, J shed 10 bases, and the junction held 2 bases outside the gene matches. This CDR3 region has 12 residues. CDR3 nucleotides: TGTGCCAGCAGCACAGGGGGATCACCCCTCCACTTT. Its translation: CASSTGGSPLHF.

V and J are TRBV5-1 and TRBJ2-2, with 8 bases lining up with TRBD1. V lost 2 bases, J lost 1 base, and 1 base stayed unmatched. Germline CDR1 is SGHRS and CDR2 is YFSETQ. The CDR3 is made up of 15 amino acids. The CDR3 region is CASSFGQGNTGELFF. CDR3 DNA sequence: TGCGCCAGCAGCTTTGGACAGGGGAACACCGGGGAGCTGTTTTTT. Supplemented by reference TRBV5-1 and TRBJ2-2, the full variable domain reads KAGVTQTPRYLIKTRGQQVTLSCSPISGHRSVSWYQQTPGQGLQFLFEYFSETQRNKGNFPGRFSGRQFSNSRSEMNVSTLELGDSALYLCASSFGQGNTGELFFGEGSRLTVL.